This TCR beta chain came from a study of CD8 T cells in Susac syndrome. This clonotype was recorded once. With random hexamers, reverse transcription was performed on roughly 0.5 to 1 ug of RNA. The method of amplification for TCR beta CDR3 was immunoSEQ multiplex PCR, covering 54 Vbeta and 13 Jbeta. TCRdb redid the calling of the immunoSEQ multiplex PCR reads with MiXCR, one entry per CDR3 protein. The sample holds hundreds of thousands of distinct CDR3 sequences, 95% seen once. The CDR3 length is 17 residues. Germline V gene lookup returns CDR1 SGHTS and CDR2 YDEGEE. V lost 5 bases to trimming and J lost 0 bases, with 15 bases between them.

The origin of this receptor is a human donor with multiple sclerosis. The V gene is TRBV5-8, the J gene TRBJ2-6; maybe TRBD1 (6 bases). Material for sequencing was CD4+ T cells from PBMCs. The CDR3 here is CASSWIQGRSGANVLTF. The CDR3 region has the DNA TGTGCCAGCAGTTGGATACAGGGTCGCTCTGGGGCCAACGTCCTGACTTTC.